This T cell receptor beta chain originates from a study of PD-1 blockade in classical Hodgkin lymphoma. The time point here: cycle 4 day 1 (C4D1), after less than 7 weeks of nivolumab. There was relapse after autologous stem cell transplantation in every patient, and there was variation in brentuximab vedotin exposure. CD4+ T cells were purified from thawed PBMCs by magnetic negative selection. This table comes from immunoSEQ multiplex PCR, and its TCRdb copy is limited to in-frame clones, with some not included. Of roughly 30,000 clones listed, over 75% are singletons. Whole-study results and caveats: By C4D1, diversity of CD4+ TCRs had risen significantly, whereas that of CD8+ TCRs had not. The authors have not defined what causes the repertoire differences, possibly disease activity or prior therapy. Newly diagnosed patients were said to have less baseline TCR diversity than healthy donors did.

V lost 0 bases to trimming and J lost 9 bases; unmatched junction nucleotides: 14. Per germline, CDR1 LGHNA and CDR2 YNFKEQ. The CDR3 totals 19 residues. Notes on this clone: What it binds is not known.

The clonotype originates from a human donor with classical Hodgkin lymphoma. The sample was CD4+ T cells from blood, taken before the fourth cycle of nivolumab. The chain links TRBV4-2 to TRBJ2-2, with TRBD2 matching 12 bases. DNA of the CDR3: TGTGCCAGCAGCCAAGATCCGTTAGGACTAGCGGGAACTCGGCGGGAGCTGTTTTTT. Protein product: CASSQDPLGLAGTRRELFF.